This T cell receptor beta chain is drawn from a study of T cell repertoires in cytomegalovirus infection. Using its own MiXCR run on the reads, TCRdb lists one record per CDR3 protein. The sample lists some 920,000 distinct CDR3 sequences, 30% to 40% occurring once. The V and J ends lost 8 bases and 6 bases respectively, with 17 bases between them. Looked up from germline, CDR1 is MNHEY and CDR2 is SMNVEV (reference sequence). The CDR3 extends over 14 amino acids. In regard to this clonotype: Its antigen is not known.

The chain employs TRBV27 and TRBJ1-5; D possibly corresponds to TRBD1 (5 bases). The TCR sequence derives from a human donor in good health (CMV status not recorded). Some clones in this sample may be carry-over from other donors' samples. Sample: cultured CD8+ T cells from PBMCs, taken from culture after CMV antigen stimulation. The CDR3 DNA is TGTGCCAGCTCCCCCGGGACGAAGGGTCAGCCCCAGCATTTT. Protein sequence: CASSPGTKGQPQHF.